These 5 T cell receptor beta chains share one sample of origin, sequenced in a study of T cell responses to AZD1222 COVID-19 vaccine. Assay: immunoSEQ multiplex PCR; the TCRdb copy retains only in-frame clones and omits some. Of about 120,000 clones listed, approximately 89% were seen once; the top ten hold roughly 4.5%. The sample was peripheral blood, taken on day 0 of AZD1222 vaccination. These receptors all stem from an adult in good health.

J is TRBJ2-5 and V is TRBV13; 11 nucleotides agree with TRBD2. V was clipped by 5 bases and J by 5 bases; unmatched bases: 7. Per germline, CDR1 PRHDT and CDR2 FYEKMQ (reference sequence). The CDR3 sequence is 15 residues long. As DNA, the CDR3 is TGTGCCAGCAGCCTTTTAGCGGGGGGGCAGGAGACCCAGTACTTC. This codes for CASSLLAGGQETQYF.

The rearrangement uses TRBV5-6 and TRBJ1-1; no firm D call. V shed 0 bases and J shed 3 bases, with 9 bases lying between them. Germline V gene data show CDR1 as SGHDT and CDR2 as YYEEEE. The CDR3 length is 14 residues. The CDR3 DNA sequence: TGTGCCAGCAGCTTGGTGGAGGGTTACACTGAAGCTTTCTTT. It is translated as CASSLVEGYTEAFF.

This chain links TRBV2 with TRBJ2-3, with 10 bases that match TRBD2. The CDR3 contains 14 residues. V was clipped by 4 bases and J by 6 bases; unmatched bases: 4. The germline CDR1 and CDR2 sequences are SNHLY and FYNNEI. The CDR3 loop reads CASSASGGGDTQYF. The CDR3 DNA reads as TGTGCCAGCAGTGCTAGCGGGGGAGGTGATACGCAGTATTTT.

The V gene is TRBV28, the J gene TRBJ2-1; D is uncertain. The germline V gene has CDR1 MDHEN and CDR2 SYDVKM. The CDR3 consists of 13 residues. Trimming pared 2 bases from V and 11 bases from J, leaving 13 bases between. CDR3 nucleotides: TGTGCCAGCAGTTTAACAGCTTTAAAACAGCAGTTCTTC. Residues: CASSLTALKQQFF.

The chain's CDR3 is CASWPGGSGKNIQYF. As DNA, the CDR3 is TGTGCCAGTTGGCCCGGGGGGTCCGGCAAAAACATTCAGTACTTC. The chain is built from TRBV6-5 and TRBJ2-4, with TRBD2 matching 7 bases. The CDR3 is 15 amino acids. J gave up 3 bases and V 9 bases, and 11 bases lay outside the gene matches. CDR1 and CDR2 (germline): MNHEY, SVGAGI.